The present entry profiles one TCR beta chain with its context. The source of the sample is a study of regulatory T cells in long-lasting Graves disease. Time point noted: newly diagnosed GD, antithyroid drugs for less than 3 months. There was RNA extracted from PBMCs, and the TCR library was made from it. EDTA tubes received about 9.2 milliliters of collected peripheral blood. J lost 2 bases, V lost 1 base, and 14 bases had no gene match. There are 19 residues in the CDR3. The germline V gene has CDR1 DFQATT and CDR2 SNEGSKA (reference sequence). CDR3-region Arm-PCR and iRepertoire HTBI primers produced the TCR beta libraries. TCRdb re-called the multiplex PCR reads with MiXCR, one entry per CDR3 protein. The sample lists 520,000 or so distinct CDR3 sequences, about 12% occurring once. These data also featured in a second study, about T cells in Graves' hyperthyroidism and ophthalmopathy.

Sequenced here: peripheral blood mononuclear cells (PBMCs), sampled at new diagnosis, from a patient treated with antithyroid drugs. This TCR derives from a young woman with Graves disease. The rearrangement joins TRBV20-1 to TRBJ2-3; 11 positions match TRBD2. CDR3 DNA sequence: TGCAGTGCTAGAGGAGTAGGGCTAGCGGGAGGTCACTTCACAGATACGCAGTATTTT. It encodes CSARGVGLAGGHFTDTQYF.